This T cell receptor (beta chain) was identified during a study of shared clonotypes between healthy human individuals (TCRdb year 2020). Background on the whole study: A few men and two women, aged 18 to 49 years, made up the cohort. To increase sequencing depth and limit assay-specific biases, TCR repertoire library preparation and sequencing were carried out by different laboratories using diverse techniques. Per donor, leukapheresis produced somewhere between about 0.94 and 9.5 billion PBMCs. Per donor, three plates each were used for CD4 naive and CD4 memory, two for CD8 naive, and one for CD8 memory. Blood TCR repertoires of roughly 5 healthy adults were deeply sequenced to estimate repertoire size and the extent of clonotype sharing between individuals.

The CDR3 runs 13 amino acids, cysteine and phenylalanine included. Only the CDR3 DNA stays, 39 bases, in frame from base 1. The paper as a whole reports these results and caveats: Incomplete sequencing was indicated by rarefaction of sorted-subset datasets, despite the large sequencing depth. Sampling was limited to blood, and TCR repertoires in tissue likely differ from TCR repertoires in blood. The genetic and exposure-history diversity represented was limited by the small number of donors. When four donors were compared, the shared fraction of clonotypes was about 5% for naive CD4, 3.5% to 4% for naive CD8, 2.3% for memory CD4, and 0.4% for memory CD8. Based on pairwise subsampling, the degree of clonotype sharing among donors was expected to be affected by sequencing depth. Clonotypes shared by all four sorted-subset donors showed higher generation probabilities than non-shared clonotypes. Larger estimated clonotype richness was generally found for naive subsets than for memory subsets.

The donors were healthy, HIV-negative adults with no recently reported acute infections or vaccinations. Only Caucasian adults living in Nashville, Tennessee, USA were represented among the donors. CD4+ T cells were enriched by magnetic negative selection; naive cells were then positively selected on CD45RA, and the negative fraction formed the memory subset. After blood collection by leukapheresis, PBMCs were isolated using Ficoll-Histopaque density gradient centrifugation and then cryopreserved in the vapor phase of liquid nitrogen. Analytical flow cytometry was used to check the purity and quantity of every magnetically sorted T cell population. Each sorted fraction had its genomic DNA isolated and then quantified by UV absorbance on a Nanodrop 2000c. Details on this clone: What antigen it recognizes has not been identified. No per-base quality is available; no much larger clone lies one base away.

TCR CDR3 regions were amplified from genomic DNA by multiplex PCR using the deep immunoSEQ assay. Genomic DNA extracted from each cell subset was distributed evenly over all wells of several immunoSEQ 96-well plates, and each plate served as one replicate. For sorted subsets, each replicate PCR was loaded with about 200 ng genomic DNA, equivalent to approximately 27,000 T cell genomes. The purified libraries were quantified using a Qubit 3.0 fluorometer, sized with a Bioanalyzer 2100, and then quantified again using the KAPA Library Quantification kit. Every immunoSEQ 96-well plate was sequenced on a separate single-read 150-cycle Illumina NextSeq 550 flow cell. Concerning the study's data processing: Because only junctional sequences without quality scores were contained in the immunoSEQ output, filtering matching that applied to full-length reads could not be performed. To assign V/J genes and CDR3, sequences were annotated using PyIR, a Python wrapper for IgBLAST v1.9, with IMGT germline references. Any read was removed if the V/J assignment was weak (E-value above 1e-6), the CDR3 was missing, or the read contained stop codons, out-of-frame junctions, or ambiguous translated residues. V3J clonotypes were defined as sequences sharing an identical inferred V gene, J gene, and CDR3 amino acid sequence. Percentage overlap between repertoires was calculated by dividing the number of shared unique clonotypes by the size of the smaller repertoire. Three approaches were used to assess repertoire richness: RTK rarefaction, the Chao1 estimator, and Recon v2.1 estimates of unobserved clonotypes. OLGA was used to compute generation probabilities for all TCRbeta clonotypes that the gDNA method yielded from a handful of donors. The source is immuneACCESS, and TCRdb retained only in-frame sequences with V and J called. Part of the clones is not carried over; for the studies checked, unresolved V genes explain less than half of this, and the remainder is unexplained. V, J and clone size were drawn from that table, and D and trimming were deduced from the DNA. This sample lists some 2.1 million clones; roughly 95% were detected once. The ten biggest clones cover 0.13% of the sample.

Sequencing used naive CD4+ T cells sorted from blood. Taken with the paper, the label for cell subset or site translates to: CD45RA+ positively selected. The V and J genes are TRBV21-1 and TRBJ1-2. TRBV21-1 is listed as a pseudogene. The source of this sequence is a man between 18 and 29 years old in good health. The DNA sequence follows: TGTGCCAGCAGCCGACTCGGGTTCTATGGCTACACCTTC. This codes for CASSRLGFYGYTF.